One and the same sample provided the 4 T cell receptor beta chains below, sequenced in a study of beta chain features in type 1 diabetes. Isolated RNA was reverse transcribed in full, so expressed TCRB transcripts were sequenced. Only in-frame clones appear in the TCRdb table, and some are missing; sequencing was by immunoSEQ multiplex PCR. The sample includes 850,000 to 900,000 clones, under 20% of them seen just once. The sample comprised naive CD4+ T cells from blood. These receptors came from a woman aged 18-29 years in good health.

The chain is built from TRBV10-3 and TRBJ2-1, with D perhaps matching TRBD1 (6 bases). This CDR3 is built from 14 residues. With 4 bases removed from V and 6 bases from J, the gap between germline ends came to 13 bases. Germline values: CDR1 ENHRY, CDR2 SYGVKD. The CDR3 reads CAISAPDSINEQFF. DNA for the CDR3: TGTGCCATCAGTGCACCGGACAGTATCAATGAGCAGTTCTTC.

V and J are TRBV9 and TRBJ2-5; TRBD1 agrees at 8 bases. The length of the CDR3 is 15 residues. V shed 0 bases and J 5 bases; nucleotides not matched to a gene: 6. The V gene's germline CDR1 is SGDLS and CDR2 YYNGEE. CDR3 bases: TGTGCCAGCAGCGTAGTCCCAGGGGGCAAGGAGACCCAGTACTTC. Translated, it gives CASSVVPGGKETQYF.

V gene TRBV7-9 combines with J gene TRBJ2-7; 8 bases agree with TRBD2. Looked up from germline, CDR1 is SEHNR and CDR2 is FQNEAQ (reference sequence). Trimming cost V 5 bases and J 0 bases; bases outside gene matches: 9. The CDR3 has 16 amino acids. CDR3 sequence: CASSRPGLAGSYEQYF. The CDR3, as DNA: TGTGCCAGCAGCCGCCCAGGGCTAGCGGGCTCCTACGAGCAGTACTTC. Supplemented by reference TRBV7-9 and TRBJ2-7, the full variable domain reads DTGVSQNPRHKITKRGQNVTFRCDPISEHNRLYWYRQTLGQGPEFLTYFQNEAQLEKSRLLSDRFSAERPKGSFSTLEIQRTEQGDSAMYLCASSRPGLAGSYEQYFGPGTRLTVT.

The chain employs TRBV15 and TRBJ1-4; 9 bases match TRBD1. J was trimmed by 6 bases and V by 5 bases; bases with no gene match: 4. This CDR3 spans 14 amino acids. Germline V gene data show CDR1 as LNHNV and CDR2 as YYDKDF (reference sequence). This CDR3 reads CATSFGQGYEKLFF. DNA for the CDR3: TGTGCCACCAGCTTCGGACAGGGGTATGAAAAACTGTTTTTT.